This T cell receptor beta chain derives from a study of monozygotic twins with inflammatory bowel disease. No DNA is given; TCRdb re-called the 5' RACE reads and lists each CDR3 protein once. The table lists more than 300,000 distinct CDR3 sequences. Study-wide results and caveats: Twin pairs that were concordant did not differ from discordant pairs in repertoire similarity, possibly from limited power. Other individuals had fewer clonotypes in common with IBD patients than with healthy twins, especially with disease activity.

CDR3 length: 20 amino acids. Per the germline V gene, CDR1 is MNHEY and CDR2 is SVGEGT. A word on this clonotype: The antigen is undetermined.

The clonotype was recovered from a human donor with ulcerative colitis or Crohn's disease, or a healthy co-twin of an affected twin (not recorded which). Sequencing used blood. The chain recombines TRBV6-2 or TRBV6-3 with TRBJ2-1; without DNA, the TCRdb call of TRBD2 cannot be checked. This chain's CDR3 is CASSYRGLIPRWDIYNEQFF.